This TCR beta chain was sequenced in a study of regulatory T cells in long-lasting Graves disease. Across the whole study: It was over 5 years of antithyroid drugs, with positive TSH receptor antibodies, that meant persistent Graves' disease.

CDR3 size: 12 residues. Germline lookup yields CDR1 SEHNR and CDR2 FQNEAQ (reference sequence). Comments on this clonotype: The junction shows a germline mismatch at one end, possibly a read error.

Time point meaning: persistent/refractory GD, antithyroid drugs over 5 years with positive TRAb. Making the TCR library involved RNA that had been extracted from PBMCs. An endocrinology department in Xi'an, China, supplied the patients. With iRepertoire HTBI primers and Arm-PCR of CDR3 regions, TCR beta libraries were built. TCRdb called the multiplex PCR reads again in MiXCR, with one record for every CDR3 protein. The sample holds hundreds of thousands of distinct CDR3 sequences, around 20% seen once. V gene TRBV7-9 combines with J gene TRBJ2-7; TRBD1 is a possible D gene (6 bases). The receptor's source is a female donor with Graves disease. The sequenced sample was peripheral blood mononuclear cells (PBMCs), obtained when the disease was refractory, from a patient treated with antithyroid drugs. The CDR3 here is CAISRTVYEQYF. CDR3 nucleotide sequence: TGTGCCATCAGCCGGACAGTATACGAGCAGTACTTC.